The 32 T cell receptor beta chains presented below share a single source sample, sequenced in a study of radiation and T cells in renal cell carcinoma. The repertoire was sequenced with immunoSEQ multiplex PCR; TCRdb's copy has only in-frame clones and lacks some. The sample has 100,000 to 150,000 clones, roughly 91% seen once. The time point here: blood 2 weeks post-SBRT. The sample's treatment: 15 Gy SBRT to primary tumor, nephrectomy 4 weeks later. Source: blood, taken from a patient whose treatment included radiotherapy and nephrectomy. Receptors originate from a woman in her 70s with renal cell carcinoma.

The chain has TRBV28 and TRBJ1-6; the D is unclear. This CDR3 spans 14 amino acids. V lost 8 bases to trimming and J lost 7 bases, with 15 bases between them. Germline CDR1 is MDHEN and CDR2 is SYDVKM. The CDR3 DNA is TGTGCCAGCCGGAGCCCTCCGGGGAATTCACCCCTCCACTTT. Translated: CASRSPPGNSPLHF.

This chain links TRBV6-1 with TRBJ1-4, with 9 bases matching TRBD1. The V and J ends lost 5 bases and 7 bases, in that order; junction bases with no gene match: 8. CDR1 and CDR2 (germline): MNHNS, SASEGT. The length of the CDR3 is 15 residues. This CDR3 reads CASSPRDRASEKLFF. The DNA of the CDR3 is TGTGCCAGCAGTCCCCGGGACAGGGCTTCTGAAAAACTGTTTTTT.

CDR3 DNA: TGTGCCAGTACCCTGCCAGGGGGCACTGAAGCTTTCTTT. Its protein product is CASTLPGGTEAFF. The rearrangement uses TRBV19 and TRBJ1-1, with 7 positions matching TRBD1. V was clipped by 7 bases and J by 4 bases; unmatched bases: 6. The CDR3 length is 13 residues. Germline loops: CDR1 LNHDA, CDR2 SQIVND (reference sequence).

The chain has TRBV9 and TRBJ2-1; either TRBD1 or TRBD2 may supply D (6 bases each). The CDR3 totals 15 residues. Germline CDR1 is SGDLS and CDR2 is YYNGEE. V was trimmed by 5 bases and J by 1 base, leaving 13 bases between them. The CDR3 is CASRPEGGSYNEQFF. In DNA form, the CDR3 reads TGTGCCAGCAGGCCCGAAGGGGGGTCCTACAATGAGCAGTTCTTC.

The chain carries TRBV5-4 and TRBJ2-5; 10 nucleotides match TRBD2. The germline gives CDR1 SGHNT, CDR2 YYREEE (reference sequence). CDR3 length equals 16 residues. V shed 0 bases and J 1 base; nucleotides not matched to a gene: 3. Here the CDR3 reads CASSLELAGAQETQYF. For the CDR3, the DNA is TGTGCCAGCAGCTTGGAGCTAGCGGGGGCCCAAGAGACCCAGTACTTC.

This clone was detected only a few times. The chain recombines TRBV19 with TRBJ1-1; TRBD1 matches 7 bases. This CDR3 spans 14 amino acids. The ends lost 6 bases at V and 1 base at J; junction bases unmatched: 5. Germline assignment: CDR1 LNHDA and CDR2 SQIVND (reference sequence). The CDR3 bases are TGTGCCAGTAGAAAACAGGGGAGGAACACTGAAGCTTTCTTT. It codes for CASRKQGRNTEAFF. Combining the CDR3 with reference TRBV19 and TRBJ1-1 gives the whole variable domain DGGITQSPKYLFRKEGQNVTLSCEQNLNHDAMYWYRQDPGQGLRLIYYSQIVNDFQKGDIAEGYSVSREKKESFPLTVTSAQKNPTAFYLCASRKQGRNTEAFFGQGTRLTVV.

The rearrangement uses TRBV28 and TRBJ2-7; 7 bases align to TRBD1. The germline V gene encodes CDR1 MDHEN and CDR2 SYDVKM. CDR3 length: 14 residues. V was pared by 4 bases and J by 6 bases, with 9 bases of the junction left unmatched. CDR3 DNA sequence: TGTGCCAGCAGTTCGACAGGGACCGTGGGCGAGCAGTACTTC. The encoded protein is CASSSTGTVGEQYF.

The chain couples TRBV6-5 to TRBJ1-2, with D perhaps TRBD1 (6 bases). CDR3 length: 15 amino acids. Trimming removed 4 bases from V and 6 bases from J, with 18 bases in between. CDR1 and CDR2 from the germline V gene are MNHEY and SVGAGI. In DNA, the CDR3 is TGTGCCAGCAGTTCTAGGGGGAGAGGGGTTGATGGCTACACCTTC. This encodes CASSSRGRGVDGYTF.

A few counts support this clone. The gene calls are TRBV5-8 and TRBJ2-7; D unresolved. The V end lost 5 bases, the J end lost 2 bases, and 17 bases lay between the germline ends. Germline V gene data show CDR1 as SGHTS and CDR2 as YDEGEE. There are 15 residues in the CDR3. CDR3 nucleotides: TGTGCCAGCAGGGCCACGGGCACGGCGGCCTACGAGCAGTACTTC. Translated: CASRATGTAAYEQYF.

V and J are TRBV19 and TRBJ1-2; TRBD1 might be the D (5 bases). The length of the CDR3 is 14 residues. Between the trimmed V and J ends, which lost 1 base and 4 bases, there was a span of 10 bases. CDR1 is LNHDA and CDR2 is SQIVND in the germline V gene (reference sequence). CDR3 residues: CASSIGRVTYGYTF. CDR3 bases: TGTGCCAGTAGTATAGGCAGGGTAACCTATGGCTACACCTTC.

The chain joins TRBV28 to TRBJ1-6; 11 positions match TRBD1. Germline V gene sequence: CDR1 MDHEN, CDR2 SYDVKM. The CDR3 consists of 17 residues. After removal of 3 bases from V and 5 bases from J, the junction contained 6 bases not matched to a gene. The CDR3 here is CASSLLGQGVDNSPLHF. In nucleotides, the CDR3 is TGTGCCAGCAGTTTGCTGGGACAGGGGGTCGATAATTCACCCCTCCACTTT.

The CDR3 is CASSDRAHTDTQYF. The CDR3 region has the DNA TGTGCCAGCAGTGATAGGGCCCACACAGATACGCAGTATTTT. J is TRBJ2-3 and V is TRBV6-1; D unresolved. The germline gives CDR1 MNHNS, CDR2 SASEGT. V gave up 3 bases and J gave up 2 bases, with 9 bases separating them. The CDR3 covers 14 residues.

This chain joins TRBV11-3 and TRBJ1-6; 9 positions match TRBD1. CDR3 length: 16 residues. Per the germline V gene, CDR1 is SGHNT and CDR2 is YENEEA. Germline trimming cut 0 bases from V and 9 bases from J; bases unmatched to any gene: 6. The CDR3 protein is CASSLDRDRESSPLHF. Written as DNA, the CDR3 is TGTGCCAGCAGCTTAGATCGGGACAGGGAGTCTTCACCCCTCCACTTT.

This clone showed up just a few times. The J gene is TRBJ2-7, the V gene TRBV10-3; 10 positions agree with TRBD1. V lost 6 bases to trimming and J lost 4 bases; unmatched junction nucleotides: 9. Germline V lookup: CDR1 ENHRY, CDR2 SYGVKD. CDR3 length: 15 amino acids. In DNA form, the CDR3 reads TGTGCCATCAGGGGGGACAGGGGTTCAGTTTACGAGCAGTACTTC. Amino acids: CAIRGDRGSVYEQYF.

This clone was recorded once. CDR3 nucleotide sequence: TGTGCCAGCAGCTTGGTCGCCTTAGCGGACCCCCGTGAAGAGCAGTACTTC. Protein product: CASSLVALADPREEQYF. This chain uses TRBV5-8 with TRBJ2-7; D is possibly TRBD2 (6 bases). CDR3 length equals 17 residues. Germline V gene sequence: CDR1 SGHTS, CDR2 YDEGEE. Trimming took off 0 bases at V and 7 bases at J, with 23 bases between the two ends.

The chain has TRBV7-8 and TRBJ1-6; D call uncertain. V dropped 1 base and J dropped 8 bases, with 9 bases sitting between them. CDR3 length: 14 amino acids. Germline lookup yields CDR1 SGHVS and CDR2 FQNEAQ. The CDR3, as DNA: TGTGCCAGCAGCTTAGAGAGGGTTTATTCACCCCTCCACTTT. It is translated as CASSLERVYSPLHF.

The chain recombines TRBV12-5 with TRBJ2-3, with D possibly being TRBD1 (6 bases). Trimming shortened V by 6 bases and J by 2 bases, and 12 bases separated the two germline ends. In germline, CDR1 is LGHNT, CDR2 FRNRAP. The CDR3 has 14 amino acids. The CDR3 protein is CASGLGQNTDTQYF. CDR3 coding DNA: TGTGCTAGTGGCCTTGGACAGAACACAGATACGCAGTATTTT.

This clone was counted once. V gene TRBV9 combines with J gene TRBJ1-6, with 8 bases matching TRBD1. In germline, CDR1 is SGDLS, CDR2 YYNGEE. The CDR3 contains 16 residues. The ends lost 4 bases at V and 9 bases at J; junction bases unmatched: 12. CDR3 DNA: TGTGCCAGCAGCCCTCAGGGGGCCAACCTAGGTTCACCCCTCCACTTT. This translates into CASSPQGANLGSPLHF. Together with reference TRBV9 and TRBJ1-6, the CDR3 gives the full variable domain: DSGVTQTPKHLITATGQRVTLRCSPRSGDLSVYWYQQSLDQGLQFLIQYYNGEERAKGNILERFSAQQFPDLHSELNLSSLELGDSALYFCASSPQGANLGSPLHFGNGTRLTVT.

The chain has TRBV19 and TRBJ1-5; 9 bases align to TRBD1. CDR1 and CDR2 from the germline V gene are LNHDA and SQIVND (reference sequence). The CDR3 totals 17 residues. V lost 5 bases and J lost 4; bases outside the gene matches: 12. The CDR3 sequence: CASSQLKTGGGNQPQHF. For the CDR3, the DNA is TGTGCCAGTAGTCAGCTAAAGACAGGGGGTGGGAATCAGCCCCAGCATTTT.

The chain has TRBV7-7 and TRBJ2-7, with 9 bases fitting TRBD1. The CDR3 spans 14 residues. The germline V gene encodes CDR1 SSHAT and CDR2 FNYEAQ (reference sequence). Here the CDR3 DNA reads TGTGCTAGCTCGAAGGGACAGGGCATCTACGAGCAGTACTTC. This encodes CASSKGQGIYEQYF.

The gene calls are TRBV5-6 and TRBJ2-3, with D tentatively TRBD1 (7 bases). Germline values: CDR1 SGHDT, CDR2 YYEEEE. V lost 5 bases to trimming and J lost 3 bases, with 16 bases between them. The length of the CDR3 is 15 residues. CDR3 in amino acids: CASSAGQRGTDTQYF. The CDR3, as DNA: TGTGCCAGCAGTGCGGGACAGAGAGGGACAGATACGCAGTATTTT.

The genes are TRBV5-4 and TRBJ1-2; D remains ambiguous. CDR1 is SGHNT and CDR2 is YYREEE in the germline V gene (reference sequence). V lost 3 bases to trimming and J lost 2 bases, with 8 bases between them. The CDR3 contains 13 residues. CDR3 in DNA: TGTGCCAGCAGCTCCGGGTCCAACTATGGCTACACCTTC. Encoded protein: CASSSGSNYGYTF.

J is TRBJ2-1 and V is TRBV2, with 14 positions matching TRBD2. From germline, CDR1 is SNHLY and CDR2 FYNNEI. The CDR3 is 17 residues long. After removal of 5 bases from V and 9 bases from J, the junction contained 12 bases not matched to a gene. The CDR3 nucleotides read TGTGCCAGCAGTCTCATAAACCCGGGACTAGCGGGGGTTGAGCAGTTCTTC. Protein: CASSLINPGLAGVEQFF. Full variable domain (remainder filled in from reference TRBV2 and TRBJ2-1): EPEVTQTPSHQVTQMGQEVILRCVPISNHLYFYWYRQILGQKVEFLVSFYNNEISEKSEIFDDQFSVERPDGSNFTLKIRSTKLEDSAMYFCASSLINPGLAGVEQFFGPGTRLTVL.

V and J are TRBV30 and TRBJ1-3; 10 bases match TRBD1. Germline CDR1 GTSNPN, CDR2 SVGIG (reference sequence). The CDR3 consists of 15 residues. Trimming took 4 bases from V and 4 from J; bases not matched to a gene: 7. The DNA for the CDR3 is TGTGCCTGGAAACCGGGACAGGGGAGAGGAAACACCATATATTTT. It yields the protein CAWKPGQGRGNTIYF.

The chain joins TRBV7-2 to TRBJ2-7; tentative D call: TRBD2 (6 bases). Trimming stripped 1 base from V and 0 bases from J, with 13 bases between. Germline values: CDR1 SGHTA, CDR2 FQGNSA. The length of the CDR3 is 16 residues. The CDR3 bases are TGTGCCAGCAGCTTAGAACCCGGGACTTCCTCCTACGAGCAGTACTTC. Translating gives CASSLEPGTSSYEQYF.

The V call is TRBV15, the J call TRBJ1-4, with 10 bases fitting TRBD1. Germline CDR1 reads LNHNV; CDR2 reads YYDKDF (reference sequence). The CDR3 has 14 amino acids. V lost 8 bases to trimming and J lost 7 bases; unmatched junction nucleotides: 7. CDR3 nucleotide sequence: TGTGCCACCTACGGGACAGGGGACCTTGAAAAACTGTTTTTT. Its protein product is CATYGTGDLEKLFF.

The genes are TRBV30 and TRBJ1-5; TRBD1 aligns across 8 bases. After removal of 0 bases from V and 3 bases from J, the junction contained 7 bases not matched to a gene. The CDR3 covers 16 residues. Germline V gene sequence: CDR1 GTSNPN, CDR2 SVGIG (reference sequence). The CDR3 protein is CAWSVRHRGINQPQHF. The CDR3 bases are TGTGCCTGGAGTGTACGACACAGGGGGATCAATCAGCCCCAGCATTTT.

The chain employs TRBV6-6 and TRBJ1-2; 12 bases line up with TRBD1. This CDR3 region has 15 residues. CDR1 MNHNY and CDR2 SVGAGI come from the germline V gene (reference sequence). Losses at the gene ends were 4 bases for V and 7 bases for J; bases not matched to a gene: 7. CDR3 DNA: TGTGCCAGCAGTTTCCCGGGACAGGGGGCAGGTGGCTACACCTTC. Its translation: CASSFPGQGAGGYTF.

The chain has TRBV28 and TRBJ2-1; D remains ambiguous. This CDR3 spans 14 amino acids. V was pared by 3 bases and J by 1 base, with 7 bases between. CDR1 is MDHEN and CDR2 is SYDVKM in the germline V gene. CDR3 DNA: TGTGCCAGCAGTTTCGCTCGTTCCTACAATGAGCAGTTCTTC. It specifies CASSFARSYNEQFF.

The chain couples TRBV19 to TRBJ1-2; the match to TRBD1 covers 8 bases. J gave up 2 bases and V 6 bases, and 17 bases lay outside the gene matches. Germline V gene data show CDR1 as LNHDA and CDR2 as SQIVND (reference sequence). The CDR3 totals 18 residues. This CDR3 is CASSIPLRQGRLNYGYTF. The CDR3 bases are TGTGCCAGTAGCATACCCCTCAGACAGGGGCGACTAAACTATGGCTACACCTTC.

The chain couples TRBV6-4 to TRBJ2-2; 11 nucleotides agree with TRBD2. Germline V gives CDR1 MRHNA, CDR2 SNTAGT. With 4 bases clipped from V and 0 bases from J, the junction kept 13 bases outside the gene matches. The CDR3 consists of 20 residues. CDR3 DNA: TGTGCCAGCAGTGTTTTTGGAGGACTAGCGGGCCTCGCGAACACCGGGGAGCTGTTTTTT. This gives the protein CASSVFGGLAGLANTGELFF.

The V and J genes are TRBV18 and TRBJ2-7; 8 nucleotides agree with TRBD1. This CDR3 contains 13 residues. CDR1 is KGHSH, CDR2 LQKENI, per germline. V shed 2 bases and J 6 bases; nucleotides not matched to a gene: 3. The CDR3 DNA reads as TGTGCCAGCTCACCAGGACAGGGTTTCGAGCAGTACTTC. Protein: CASSPGQGFEQYF.